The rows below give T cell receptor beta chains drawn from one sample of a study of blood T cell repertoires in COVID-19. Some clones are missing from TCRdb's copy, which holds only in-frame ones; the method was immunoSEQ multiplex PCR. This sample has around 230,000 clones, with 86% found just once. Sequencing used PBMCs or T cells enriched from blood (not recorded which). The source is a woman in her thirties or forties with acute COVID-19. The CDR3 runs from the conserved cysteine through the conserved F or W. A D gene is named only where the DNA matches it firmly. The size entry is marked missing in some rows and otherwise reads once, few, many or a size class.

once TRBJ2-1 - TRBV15 CATSRDPLGPRGYNEQFF TGTGCCACCAGCAGAGACCCCCTCGGACCTCGGGGGTACAATGAGCAGTTCTTC
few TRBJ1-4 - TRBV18 CASSPDIGEKLFF TGTGCCAGCTCACCCGACATCGGCGAAAAACTGTTTTTT
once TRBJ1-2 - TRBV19 CAIANTVYGYTF TGTGCCATCGCAAATACAGTTTATGGCTACACCTTC
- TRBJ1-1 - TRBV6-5 CATLLNTEAFF TGTGCCACCCTTCTGAACACTGAAGCTTTCTTT
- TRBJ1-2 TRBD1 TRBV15 CATSGQGEAGYGYTF TGTGCCACCAGCGGCCAGGGGGAGGCGGGCTATGGCTACACCTTC
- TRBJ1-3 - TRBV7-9 CASSSATWGNTIYF TGTGCCAGCAGCTCCGCGACTTGGGGAAACACCATATATTTT
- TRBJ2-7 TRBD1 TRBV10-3 CAIRRQGEGYEQYF TGTGCCATCAGAAGACAGGGCGAAGGGTACGAGCAGTACTTC
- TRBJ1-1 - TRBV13 CASSDLGHSNTEAFF TGTGCCAGCAGCGACCTGGGACACTCGAACACTGAAGCTTTCTTT
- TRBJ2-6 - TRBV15 CATSIRSGRGVYSGANVLTF TGTGCCACCAGCATTAGGTCGGGCAGGGGAGTGTATTCTGGGGCCAACGTCCTGACTTTC
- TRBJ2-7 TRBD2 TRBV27 CASRTLAGGIDYEQYF TGTGCCAGCAGGACACTAGCGGGGGGGATTGATTACGAGCAGTACTTC
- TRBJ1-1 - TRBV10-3 CAISPTPWGRNTEAFF TGTGCCATCAGTCCCACGCCATGGGGCAGAAATACTGAAGCTTTCTTT
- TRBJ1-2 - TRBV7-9 CASSLSPPRGYTF TGTGCCAGCAGCTTAAGCCCCCCGAGAGGCTACACCTTC
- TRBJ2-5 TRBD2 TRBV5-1 CASSVGLAGALETQYF TGCGCCAGCAGCGTAGGACTAGCGGGGGCTCTAGAGACCCAGTACTTC
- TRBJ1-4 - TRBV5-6 CASSFVGNEKLFF TGTGCCAGCAGCTTCGTCGGTAATGAAAAACTGTTTTTT
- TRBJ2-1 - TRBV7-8 CASSPGGPKQFF TGTGCCAGCAGTCCCGGGGGGCCTAAGCAGTTCTTC
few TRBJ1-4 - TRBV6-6 CASSPLRWEKLFF TGTGCCAGCAGTCCTTTGAGATGGGAAAAACTGTTTTTT
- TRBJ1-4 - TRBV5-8 CASSSHGGEKLFF TGTGCCAGCAGCTCACACGGGGGGGAAAAACTGTTTTTT
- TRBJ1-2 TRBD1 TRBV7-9 CASSPLGQGANYGYTF TGTGCCAGCAGCCCCCTTGGTCAGGGGGCTAACTATGGCTACACCTTC
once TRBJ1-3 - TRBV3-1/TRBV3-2 CASSQALEGNTIYF TGTGCCAGCAGCCAAGCCCTAGAGGGAAACACCATATATTTT
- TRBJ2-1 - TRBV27 CASRTGVRPWDEQFF TGTGCCAGCAGAACGGGGGTCCGCCCCTGGGATGAGCAGTTCTTC
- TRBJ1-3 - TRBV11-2 CASSLTRVTGNTIYF TGTGCCAGCAGCTTAACCAGGGTAACGGGAAACACCATATATTTT
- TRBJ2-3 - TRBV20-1 CSARFGTQYF TGCAGTGCTAGATTCGGTACGCAGTATTTT
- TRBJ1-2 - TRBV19 CASSPNRLNYGYTF TGTGCCAGTAGTCCTAACAGGCTTAACTATGGCTACACCTTC
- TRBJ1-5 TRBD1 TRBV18 CASSGTGSNSNQPQHF TGTGCCAGCTCAGGGACAGGGAGTAATAGCAATCAGCCCCAGCATTTT
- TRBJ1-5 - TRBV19 CASSAPEQPQHF TGTGCCAGTAGCGCCCCGGAGCAGCCCCAGCATTTT
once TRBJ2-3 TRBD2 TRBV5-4 CASSLELAGRADTQYF TGTGCCAGCAGCTTGGAGCTAGCGGGGAGGGCAGATACGCAGTATTTT
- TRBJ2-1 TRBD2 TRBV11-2 CASSFRTSGGVYNEQFF TGTGCCAGCAGCTTTAGGACTAGCGGGGGGGTCTACAATGAGCAGTTCTTC
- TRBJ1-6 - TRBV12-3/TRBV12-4 CASSLRSNSPLHF TGTGCCAGCAGTTTAAGGAGCAATTCACCCCTCCACTTT
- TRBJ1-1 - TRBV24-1 CATRETGSTEAFF TGTGCCACCAGAGAGACAGGCTCCACTGAAGCTTTCTTT
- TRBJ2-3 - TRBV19 CASTPLGGSTDTQYF TGTGCCAGTACCCCGCTAGGTGGGAGCACAGATACGCAGTATTTT
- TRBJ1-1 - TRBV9 CASSAVTEAFF TGTGCCAGCAGCGCCGTCACTGAAGCTTTCTTT
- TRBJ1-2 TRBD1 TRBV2 CASTISRTGQGGYTF TGTGCCAGCACCATCTCCCGGACAGGGCAGGGGGGCTACACCTTC
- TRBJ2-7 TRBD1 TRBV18 CASSRDRVSYEQYF TGTGCCAGCTCACGCGACAGGGTTAGCTACGAGCAGTACTTC
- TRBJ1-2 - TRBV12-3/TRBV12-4 CASSVRDNSGYTF TGTGCCAGCAGCGTCCGGGACAACAGTGGCTACACCTTC
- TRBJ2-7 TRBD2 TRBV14 CASSQRRLSGGSYEQYF TGTGCCAGCAGCCAAAGAAGGTTGAGCGGGGGATCCTACGAGCAGTACTTC
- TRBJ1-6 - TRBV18 CASSPPHNSPLHF TGTGCCAGCTCACCCCCTCATAATTCACCCCTCCACTTT
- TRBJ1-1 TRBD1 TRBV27 CASSRQGAIGEAFF TGTGCCAGCAGTAGACAGGGGGCAATCGGTGAAGCTTTCTTT
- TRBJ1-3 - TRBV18 CASSPLDSAHSSGNTIYF TGTGCCAGCTCACCACTAGACAGTGCCCATAGCTCTGGAAACACCATATATTTT
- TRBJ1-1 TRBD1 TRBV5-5 CASSLEMGVQGAFF TGTGCCAGCAGCTTGGAAATGGGGGTACAGGGGGCTTTCTTT
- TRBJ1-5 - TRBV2 CASSGGRGSVNSNQPQHF TGTGCCAGCAGTGGGGGGAGGGGGTCAGTTAATAGCAATCAGCCCCAGCATTTT
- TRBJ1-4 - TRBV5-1 CASSLFGQTTNEKLFF TGCGCCAGCAGCTTGTTTGGACAGACAACTAATGAAAAACTGTTTTTT
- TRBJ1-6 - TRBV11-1 CASSLDSNSPLHF TGTGCCAGCAGCCTCGACAGCAATTCACCCCTCCACTTT
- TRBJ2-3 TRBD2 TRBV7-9 CASSPPGSGGDPSTDTQYF TGTGCCAGCAGCCCCCCCGGGAGCGGGGGCGATCCTAGCACAGATACGCAGTATTTT
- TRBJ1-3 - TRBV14 CASTGTYDSGNTIYF TGTGCCAGCACCGGGACATATGACTCTGGAAACACCATATATTTT
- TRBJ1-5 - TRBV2 CASSAGSAEHF TGTGCCAGCAGCGCCGGGTCAGCTGAGCATTTT
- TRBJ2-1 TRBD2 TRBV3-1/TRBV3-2 CASSPPGLAGINEQFF TGTGCCAGCAGCCCTCCGGGACTAGCGGGGATAAATGAGCAGTTCTTC
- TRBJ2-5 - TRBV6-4 CASSKQPGRGQETQYF TGTGCCAGCAGCAAACAGCCCGGAAGGGGGCAAGAGACCCAGTACTTC
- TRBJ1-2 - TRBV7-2 CASSLGEGVGGYTF TGTGCCAGCAGCTTAGGGGAGGGCGTCGGTGGCTACACCTTC
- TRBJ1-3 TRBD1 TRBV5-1 CASSPGGTGSGNTIYF TGCGCCAGCAGCCCTGGCGGGACAGGGTCTGGAAACACCATATATTTT
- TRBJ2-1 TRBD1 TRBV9 CASSAKGQGRNNEQFF TGTGCCAGCAGCGCAAAAGGACAGGGTAGGAACAATGAGCAGTTCTTC
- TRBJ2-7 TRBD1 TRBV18 CASSLMSGTAAYEQYF TGTGCCAGCTCACTGATGTCCGGGACAGCGGCCTACGAGCAGTACTTC
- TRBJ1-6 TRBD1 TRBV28 CASSRGQTNSPLHF TGTGCCAGCAGTCGGGGACAGACTAATTCACCCCTCCACTTT
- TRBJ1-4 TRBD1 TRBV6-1 CASSDRGQPLNEKLFF TGTGCCAGCAGTGACCGGGGACAGCCTTTAAATGAAAAACTGTTTTTT
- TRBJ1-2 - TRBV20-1 CSASGLGGYTF TGCAGTGCTAGTGGGCTTGGTGGCTACACCTTC
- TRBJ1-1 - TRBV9 CASSAGGPPTEAFF TGTGCCAGCAGCGCCGGAGGGCCCCCCACTGAAGCTTTCTTT